The source of this T cell receptor (beta chain) is a study of CD8 T cells in Susac syndrome. There are 17 residues in the CDR3. CDR1 and CDR2 (germline): MNHEY, SMNVEV (reference sequence). V was pared by 2 bases and J by 11 bases, with 27 bases between. To note about this clonotype: The antigen is undetermined.

Reverse transcription of about 0.5 to 1 ug RNA was performed with random hexamers. Amplification of TCR beta CDR3 spanned 54 Vbeta and 13 Jbeta via immunoSEQ multiplex PCR. Each CDR3 protein is one row after TCRdb ran MiXCR on the immunoSEQ multiplex PCR reads. Of around 150,000 distinct CDR3 sequences listed, 94% are singletons. Study-wide findings and caveats: In its TCR sequencing and HLA analysis, the study acknowledged that the number of individuals was relatively small.

TCR beta was sequenced from blood CD8+ and CD4+ T cells. TEMRA cells were enriched by FACS, while CD8+ and CD4+ T cells were obtained through a negative isolation that was performed magnetically. Sequenced sample: CD8+ T cells from PBMCs. The chain uses TRBV27 and TRBJ1-1; maybe TRBD1 (6 bases). This clonotype originated in a human donor in good health. CDR3 nucleotide sequence: TGTGCCAGCAGTTTAGGGTATTCGGGCAGGGGCCTCTCCGAGGCTTTCTTT. It encodes CASSLGYSGRGLSEAFF.